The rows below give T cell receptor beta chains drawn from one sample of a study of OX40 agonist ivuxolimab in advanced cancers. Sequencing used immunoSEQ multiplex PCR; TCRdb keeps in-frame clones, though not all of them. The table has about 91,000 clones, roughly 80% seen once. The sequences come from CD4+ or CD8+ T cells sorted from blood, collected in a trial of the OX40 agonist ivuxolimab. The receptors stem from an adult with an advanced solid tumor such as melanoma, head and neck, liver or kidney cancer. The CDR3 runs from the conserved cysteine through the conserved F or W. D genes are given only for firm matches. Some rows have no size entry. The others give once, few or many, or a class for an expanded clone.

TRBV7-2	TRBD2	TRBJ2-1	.	CASSPLGLAGLNEQFF	TGTGCCAGCAGCCCCTTGGGACTAGCGGGGTTGAATGAGCAGTTCTTC
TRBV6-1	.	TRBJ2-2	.	CASRRDANTGELFF	TGTGCCTCCAGGAGGGACGCGAACACCGGGGAGCTGTTTTTT
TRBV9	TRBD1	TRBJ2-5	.	CASSATGGQETQYF	TGTGCCAGCAGCGCAACAGGGGGCCAAGAGACCCAGTACTTC
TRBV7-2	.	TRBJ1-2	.	CASSLDHRNYGYTF	TGTGCCAGCAGCTTAGATCACCGAAACTATGGCTACACCTTC
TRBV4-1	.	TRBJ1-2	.	CASSQDPHGYGYTF	TGCGCCAGCAGCCAAGATCCCCACGGCTATGGCTACACCTTC
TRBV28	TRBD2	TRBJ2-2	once	CASSFPGLAGGLNTGELFF	TGTGCCAGCAGTTTCCCCGGACTAGCGGGGGGTCTAAACACCGGGGAGCTGTTTTTT
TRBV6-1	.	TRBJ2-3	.	CASSEGGAFRTDTQYF	TGTGCCAGCAGTGAAGGGGGGGCCTTCCGCACAGATACGCAGTATTTT
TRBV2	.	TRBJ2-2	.	CASSEEQAATGELFF	TGTGCCAGCAGTGAGGAACAAGCAGCCACCGGGGAGCTGTTTTTT
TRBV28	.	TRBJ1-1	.	CASSLSREAFF	TGTGCCAGCAGTTTAAGTAGGGAAGCTTTCTTT
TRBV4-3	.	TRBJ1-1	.	CASSHAGRPNTEAFF	TGCGCCAGCAGCCATGCGGGACGGCCGAACACTGAAGCTTTCTTT
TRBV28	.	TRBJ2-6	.	CASSLFAVSSGANVLTF	TGTGCCAGCAGTTTATTCGCAGTGAGCTCTGGGGCCAACGTCCTGACTTTC
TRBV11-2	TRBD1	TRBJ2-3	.	CASSLGGGSTDTQYF	TGTGCCAGCAGCTTAGGAGGGGGCTCCACAGATACGCAGTATTTT
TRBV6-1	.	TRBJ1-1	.	CASSEALPLNTEAFF	TGTGCCAGCAGTGAAGCTTTACCTCTGAACACTGAAGCTTTCTTT
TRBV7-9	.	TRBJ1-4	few	CASSHRNPTNEKLFF	TGTGCCAGCAGCCACAGGAACCCAACTAATGAAAAACTGTTTTTT
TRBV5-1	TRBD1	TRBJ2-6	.	CASSAQGQGAPGANVLTF	TGCGCCAGCAGCGCTCAGGGCCAGGGGGCGCCTGGGGCCAACGTCCTGACTTTC
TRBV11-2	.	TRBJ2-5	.	CASSLLQETQYF	TGTGCCAGCAGCTTATTGCAAGAGACCCAGTACTTC
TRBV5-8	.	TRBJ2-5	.	CASSLGLGHGQETQYF	TGTGCCAGCAGCTTGGGATTAGGACACGGACAAGAGACCCAGTACTTC
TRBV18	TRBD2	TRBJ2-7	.	CASSSAGDVTYEQYF	TGTGCCAGCTCATCCGCGGGGGACGTAACCTACGAGCAGTACTTC
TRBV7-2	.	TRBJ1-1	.	CASIGTEAFF	TGTGCCAGCATAGGGACTGAAGCTTTCTTT
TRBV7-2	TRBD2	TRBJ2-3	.	CASSPGEGTDTQYF	TGTGCCAGCAGCCCGGGGGAGGGGACAGATACGCAGTATTTT
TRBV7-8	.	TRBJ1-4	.	CASSRANEKLFF	TGTGCCAGCAGCCGGGCAAATGAAAAACTGTTTTTT
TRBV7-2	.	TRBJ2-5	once	CASSLGQEETQYF	TGTGCCAGCAGCTTAGGACAGGAAGAGACCCAGTACTTC
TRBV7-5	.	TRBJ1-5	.	CASSARTGRGNQPQHF	TGTGCCAGCAGCGCCCGGACAGGGCGCGGCAATCAGCCCCAGCATTTT
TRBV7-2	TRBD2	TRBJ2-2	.	CASSLARGGAPGELFF	TGTGCCAGCAGCTTAGCTCGCGGGGGGGCCCCCGGGGAGCTGTTTTTT
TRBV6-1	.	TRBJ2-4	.	CASSDGGAKNIQYF	TGTGCCAGCAGTGATGGGGGAGCCAAAAACATTCAGTACTTC
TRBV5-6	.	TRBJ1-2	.	CASSLAPGEIGGYTF	TGTGCCAGCAGCCTGGCCCCAGGGGAAATAGGTGGCTACACCTTC
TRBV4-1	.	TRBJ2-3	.	CASSALAENTDTQYF	TGCGCCAGCAGCGCATTAGCGGAGAACACAGATACGCAGTATTTT
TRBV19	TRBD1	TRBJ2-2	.	CASSINAGGGTGELFF	TGTGCCAGTAGTATTAACGCAGGGGGTGGAACCGGGGAGCTGTTTTTT
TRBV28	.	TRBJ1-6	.	CASMSISASPLHF	TGTGCCAGCATGTCCATCTCGGCCTCACCCCTCCACTTT
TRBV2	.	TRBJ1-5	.	CASSRSSNQPQHF	TGTGCCAGCAGTAGAAGTAGCAATCAGCCCCAGCATTTT
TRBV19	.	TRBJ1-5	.	CASSMSLEGDQPQHF	TGTGCCAGTAGTATGAGTTTGGAGGGGGATCAGCCCCAGCATTTT
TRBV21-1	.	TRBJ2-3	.	CASSPPGQSTDTQYF	TGTGCCAGCAGCCCCCCGGGACAAAGCACAGATACGCAGTATTTT
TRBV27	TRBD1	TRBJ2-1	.	CASSLTRTGAVYNEQFF	TGTGCCAGCAGTCTGACCAGGACAGGGGCGGTCTACAATGAGCAGTTCTTC
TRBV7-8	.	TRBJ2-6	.	CASSSNRFMVLSGANVLTF	TGTGCCAGCAGCTCGAACAGGTTTATGGTTTTATCTGGGGCCAACGTCCTGACTTTC
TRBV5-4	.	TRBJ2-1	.	CASSLDPSSYNEQFF	TGTGCCAGCAGCTTGGATCCGAGCTCCTACAATGAGCAGTTCTTC
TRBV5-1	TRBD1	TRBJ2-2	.	CASSLEGALNTGELFF	TGCGCCAGCAGCTTGGAGGGGGCGTTGAACACCGGGGAGCTGTTTTTT
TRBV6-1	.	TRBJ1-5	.	CASSVVLGSNQPQHF	TGTGCCAGCAGTGTTGTCCTGGGGAGCAATCAGCCCCAGCATTTT
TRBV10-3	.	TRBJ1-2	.	CAISEGGPTTGYTF	TGTGCCATCAGTGAGGGGGGGCCCACTACTGGCTACACCTTC
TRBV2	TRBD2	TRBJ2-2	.	CASIAGLGPGELFF	TGTGCCAGCATAGCGGGACTCGGGCCGGGGGAGCTGTTTTTT
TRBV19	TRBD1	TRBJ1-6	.	CASTALRGHGSPLHF	TGTGCCAGTACGGCTCTCAGGGGGCATGGATCACCCCTCCACTTT
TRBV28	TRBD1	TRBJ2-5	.	CASSKTGVETQYF	TGTGCCAGCAGTAAAACAGGGGTAGAGACCCAGTACTTC
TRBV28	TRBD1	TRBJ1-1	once	CASSRPRGTLDAEAFF	TGTGCCAGCAGCCGACCCAGGGGGACCCTGGACGCTGAAGCTTTCTTT
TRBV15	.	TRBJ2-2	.	CATHRRGETGELFF	TGTGCCACCCACAGGAGAGGGGAGACCGGGGAGCTGTTTTTT
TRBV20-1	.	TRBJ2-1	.	CSQSHNEQFF	TGCAGTCAAAGCCACAATGAGCAGTTCTTC
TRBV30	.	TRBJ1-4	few	CAWSWGGKLFF	TGTGCCTGGAGTTGGGGGGGAAAACTGTTTTTT
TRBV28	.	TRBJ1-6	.	CASSSVDSPLHF	TGTGCCAGCAGTTCCGTCGATTCACCCCTCCACTTT
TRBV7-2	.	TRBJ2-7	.	CASRQAGSSYEQYF	TGTGCCAGCAGGCAAGCTGGCAGTTCCTACGAGCAGTACTTC
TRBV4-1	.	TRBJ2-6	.	CASSELQGDAGANVLTF	TGCGCCAGCAGCGAATTACAGGGTGATGCCGGGGCCAACGTCCTGACTTTC
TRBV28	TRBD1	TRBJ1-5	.	CASRTGGGKNVLNQPQHF	TGTGCCAGCAGAACAGGGGGGGGGAAGAATGTACTCAATCAGCCCCAGCATTTT
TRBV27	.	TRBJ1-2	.	CASSLSGQIYGYTF	TGTGCCAGCAGTTTATCAGGACAGATCTATGGCTACACCTTC
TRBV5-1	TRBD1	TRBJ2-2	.	CASRIQGAAGELFF	TGCGCCAGCAGGATACAGGGGGCGGCCGGGGAGCTGTTTTTT
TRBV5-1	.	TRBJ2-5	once	CASTPGAVRETQYF	TGCGCCAGCACGCCAGGAGCGGTGAGAGAGACCCAGTACTTC
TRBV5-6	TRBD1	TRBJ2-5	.	CASSGTGRGETQYF	TGTGCCAGCAGCGGGACAGGGCGGGGGGAGACCCAGTACTTC
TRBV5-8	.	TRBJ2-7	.	CASSPKVGRGTYEQYF	TGTGCCAGCAGCCCTAAAGTCGGGCGGGGCACCTACGAGCAGTACTTC
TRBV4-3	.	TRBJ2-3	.	CASSQSGVGTDTQYF	TGCGCCAGCAGCCAATCGGGGGTGGGCACAGATACGCAGTATTTT
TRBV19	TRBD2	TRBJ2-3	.	CASSTREGDTQYF	TGTGCCAGTAGTACCAGGGAGGGAGATACGCAGTATTTT
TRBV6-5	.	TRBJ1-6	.	CASSYAPQGGSPLHF	TGTGCCAGCAGTTACGCACCACAGGGTGGCTCACCCCTCCACTTT
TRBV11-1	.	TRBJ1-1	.	CASSLGTDSMNTEAFF	TGTGCCAGCAGCTTAGGGACAGATTCCATGAACACTGAAGCTTTCTTT
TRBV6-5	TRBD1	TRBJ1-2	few	CASSYLTGGNYGYTF	TGTGCCAGCAGTTACCTTACAGGGGGAAACTATGGCTACACCTTC
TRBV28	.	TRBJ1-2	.	CATEGRGYTF	TGTGCCACCGAAGGGAGGGGCTACACCTTC